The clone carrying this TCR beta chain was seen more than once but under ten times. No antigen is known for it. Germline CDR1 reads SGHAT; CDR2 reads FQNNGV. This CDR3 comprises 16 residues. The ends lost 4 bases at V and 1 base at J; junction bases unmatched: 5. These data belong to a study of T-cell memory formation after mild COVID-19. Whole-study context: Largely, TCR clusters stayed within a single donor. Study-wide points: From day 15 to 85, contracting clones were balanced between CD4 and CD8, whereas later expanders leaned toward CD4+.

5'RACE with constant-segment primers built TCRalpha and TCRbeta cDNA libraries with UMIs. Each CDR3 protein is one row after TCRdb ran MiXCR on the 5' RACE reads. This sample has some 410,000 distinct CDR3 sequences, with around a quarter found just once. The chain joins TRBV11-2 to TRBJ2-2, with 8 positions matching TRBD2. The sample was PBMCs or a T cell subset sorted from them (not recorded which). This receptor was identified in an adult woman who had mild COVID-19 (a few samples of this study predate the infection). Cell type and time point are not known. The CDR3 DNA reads TGTGCCAGCAGCTCCTTAGCGGGGAGGAACACCGGGGAGCTGTTTTTT. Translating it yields CASSSLAGRNTGELFF. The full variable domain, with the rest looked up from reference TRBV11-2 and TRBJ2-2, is EAGVAQSPRYKIIEKRQSVAFWCNPISGHATLYWYQQILGQGPKLLIQFQNNGVVDDSQLPKDRFSAERLKGVDSTLKIQPAKLEDSAVYLCASSSLAGRNTGELFFGEGSRLTVL.